These 10 T cell receptor beta chains were sequenced from one sample in a study of vaccination effects on CD4 cells after COVID-19 (dated by TCRdb to between 2020 and 2023). The method behind the library was the immunoSEQ multiplex PCR assay. Not all clones reach the TCRdb copy of this immuneACCESS table, which keeps in-frame sequences only. Checked studies attribute under half of the gap to unresolved V genes and leave the rest unexplained. This sample has some 27,000 clones in its table, and less than 85% of those were observed once. The biggest ten clones account for 10% to 13% of the sample. The ViraFEST assay stimulated PBMC with viral peptide pools and then used TCR sequencing to identify antigen-specific CD4+ T cell clonotypes by expansion. After around 10 days of culture, CD4+ T cells were isolated with the EasySep CD4+ T cell isolation kit. Two doses of either the BNT162b2 or the mRNA-1273 mRNA SARS-CoV-2 vaccine were administered to participants.

These receptors lack a known antigen. This specimen was CD4+ T cells from PBMCs cultured with HCoV-NL63 spike peptides, taken after COVID-19 vaccination. Reading the label with the study, this specimen's cell subset or site is: HCoV-NL63 spike overlapping peptide pool stimulation. Receptors originate from a human donor who received a COVID-19 vaccine.

This sequence joins TRBV6-5 and TRBJ1-5; D unresolved. The CDR3 totals 13 residues. The germline V gene encodes CDR1 MNHEY and CDR2 SVGAGI. V shed 6 bases and J shed 3 bases, with 9 bases lying between them. The CDR3 sequence: CASRYSLNQPQHF. As DNA, the CDR3 is TGTGCCAGCAGGTACAGTCTCAATCAGCCCCAGCATTTT.

The chain couples TRBV15 to TRBJ2-2; possible D gene TRBD1, 6 bases. CDR1 is LNHNV, CDR2 YYDKDF, per germline (reference sequence). Trimming removed 5 bases from V and 6 bases from J, with 19 bases in between. The CDR3 is made up of 16 amino acids. CDR3 DNA: TGTGCCACCAGCGGGGACATTTCAGGGGTGGCCGGGGAGCTGTTTTTT. As protein: CATSGDISGVAGELFF.

V is TRBV18 and J is TRBJ2-4; D unclear. The CDR3 is 13 residues long. The V and J ends lost 4 bases and 7 bases respectively, with 11 bases between them. Germline-derived CDR1 and CDR2 are KGHSH and LQKENI. The CDR3 sequence: CASSHEDMNIQYF. The CDR3 nucleotides are TGTGCCAGCTCACATGAGGATATGAACATTCAGTACTTC.

This clone has only a few counts. The CDR3 region has the DNA TGCAGCGTTGCTAGCCCCGGGGAGCTGTTTTTT. It yields the protein CSVASPGELFF. The V call is TRBV29-1, the J call TRBJ2-2; weak D call: TRBD2 (5 bases). The CDR3 covers 11 residues. Per germline, CDR1 SQVTM and CDR2 ANQGSEA. V lost 4 bases, J lost 6 bases, and 6 bases lay in between.

This clone showed up just a few times. The rearrangement joins TRBV10-1 to TRBJ2-2, with D possibly matching TRBD1 (5 bases). Germline V gene lookup returns CDR1 WNHNN and CDR2 SYGVQD (reference sequence). This CDR3 has 13 amino acids. V was cut by 5 bases and J by 3 bases, with 7 bases left in between. This CDR3 reads CASSRQYTGELFF. The CDR3 nucleotides are TGCGCCAGCAGTCGACAGTACACCGGGGAGCTGTTTTTT.

V is TRBV6-5 and J is TRBJ1-2, with D perhaps matching TRBD1 (5 bases). The CDR3 has 14 residues. Germline loops: CDR1 MNHEY, CDR2 SVGAGI. V shed 8 bases and J shed 2 bases, with 15 bases lying between them. CDR3 region: CASRRGSGNYGYTF. CDR3 coding DNA: TGTGCCAGCCGGCGGGGGTCGGGCAACTATGGCTACACCTTC.

CDR3: CASSLGLAGGLNEQFF. The CDR3 DNA follows: TGTGCCAGCAGCTTAGGGCTAGCGGGGGGCCTTAATGAGCAGTTCTTC. The chain has TRBV7-2 and TRBJ2-1; 11 positions match TRBD2. Germline V gives CDR1 SGHTA, CDR2 FQGNSA. The V and J ends lost 1 base and 7 bases, in that order; junction bases with no gene match: 6. The CDR3 has 16 residues.

This chain connects TRBV4-1 to TRBJ1-3; the D gene is possibly TRBD1 (5 bases). V was shortened by 4 bases and J by 0 bases, with 13 bases between the two germline ends. Germline V lookup: CDR1 MGHRA, CDR2 YSYEKL. This CDR3 is built from 16 residues. CDR3 bases: TGCGCCAGCAGCCCCGATGGGGCGTACTCTGGAAACACCATATATTTT. It codes for CASSPDGAYSGNTIYF.

The chain recombines TRBV10-3 with TRBJ2-1; D is perhaps TRBD2 (6 bases). Trimming took off 7 bases at V and 5 bases at J, with 24 bases between the two ends. Germline assignment: CDR1 ENHRY and CDR2 SYGVKD. CDR3 size: 17 residues. CDR3 amino acids: CAITDGVGGRLNNEQFF. The CDR3 DNA reads as TGTGCCATCACCGACGGAGTGGGAGGCAGACTGAACAATGAGCAGTTCTTC.

This clone was seen a single time. The genes are TRBV4-1 and TRBJ2-4; 7 positions agree with TRBD1. The V segment lost 4 bases and the J segment 0 bases; nucleotides outside the gene matches: 9. CDR3 size: 17 residues. Germline CDR1 MGHRA, CDR2 YSYEKL. Here the CDR3 DNA reads TGCGCCAGCAGCCCAGAACAGGGGTATCTAGCCAAAAACATTCAGTACTTC. It translates to CASSPEQGYLAKNIQYF.